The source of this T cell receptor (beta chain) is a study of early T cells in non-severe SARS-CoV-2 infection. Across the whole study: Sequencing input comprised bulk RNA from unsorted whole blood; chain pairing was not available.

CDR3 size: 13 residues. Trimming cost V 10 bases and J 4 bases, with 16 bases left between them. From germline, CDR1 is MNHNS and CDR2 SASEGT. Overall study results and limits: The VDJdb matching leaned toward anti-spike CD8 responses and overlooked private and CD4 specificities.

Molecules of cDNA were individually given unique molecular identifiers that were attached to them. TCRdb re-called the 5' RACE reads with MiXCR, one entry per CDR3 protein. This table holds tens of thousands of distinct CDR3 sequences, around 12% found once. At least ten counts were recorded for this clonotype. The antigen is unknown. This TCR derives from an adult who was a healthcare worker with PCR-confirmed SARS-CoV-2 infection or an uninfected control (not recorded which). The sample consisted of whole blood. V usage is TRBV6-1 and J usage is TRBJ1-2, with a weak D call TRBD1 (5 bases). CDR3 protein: CATPREGTYGYTF. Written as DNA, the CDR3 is TGTGCCACCCCTCGAGAGGGGACCTATGGCTACACCTTC.